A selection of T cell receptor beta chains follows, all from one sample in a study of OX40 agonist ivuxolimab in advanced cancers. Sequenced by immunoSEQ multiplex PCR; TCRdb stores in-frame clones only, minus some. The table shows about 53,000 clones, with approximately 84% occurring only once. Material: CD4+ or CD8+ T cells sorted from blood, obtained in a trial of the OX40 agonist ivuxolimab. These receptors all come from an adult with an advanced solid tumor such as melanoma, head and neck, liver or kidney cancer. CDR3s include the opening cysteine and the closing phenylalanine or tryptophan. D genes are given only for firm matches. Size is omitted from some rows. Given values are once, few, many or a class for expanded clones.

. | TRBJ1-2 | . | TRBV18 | TGTGCCAGCTCACCGGAAGGACAGCTAAGATCCTATAACTATGGCTACACCTTC | CASSPEGQLRSYNYGYTF
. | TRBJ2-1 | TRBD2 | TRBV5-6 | TGTGCCAGCAGCAGGGCACTAGCGGGATCGGATGAGCAGTTCTTC | CASSRALAGSDEQFF
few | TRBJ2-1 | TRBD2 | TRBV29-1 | TGCAGCGGCCAAAGGGGTAGCGGGAACAAAATCAATGAGCAGTTCTTC | CSGQRGSGNKINEQFF
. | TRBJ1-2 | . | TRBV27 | TGTGCCAGCAGTTTTCTCCGACAGGATGGGGCCTACTATGGCTACACCTTC | CASSFLRQDGAYYGYTF
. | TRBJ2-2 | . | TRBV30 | TGTGCCTGGAGCACAGGGACCGGGGAGCTGTTTTTT | CAWSTGTGELFF
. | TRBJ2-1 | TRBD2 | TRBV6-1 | TGTGCCAGCAGTGAATTCGCCACTAGCGGGACCTACAATGAGCAGTTCTTC | CASSEFATSGTYNEQFF
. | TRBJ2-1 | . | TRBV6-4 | TGTGCCAGCAGTACAGGGTCGGGGTCCAATGAGCAGTTCTTC | CASSTGSGSNEQFF
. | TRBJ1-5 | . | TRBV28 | TGTGCCAGCAGATCCCCGAGGGGGGGCGCGCAGCCCCAGCATTTT | CASRSPRGGAQPQHF
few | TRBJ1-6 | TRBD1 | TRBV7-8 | TGTGCCAGCAGCACGACGGGACAGGGGAATTCACCCCTCCACTTT | CASSTTGQGNSPLHF
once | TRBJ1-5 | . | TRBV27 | TGTGCCAGCAGTCGCACAGGACAGCCCCAGCATTTT | CASSRTGQPQHF
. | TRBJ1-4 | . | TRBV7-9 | TGTGCCAGCAGCCCGAGGACGGGTCCGGCTGAAAAACTGTTTTTT | CASSPRTGPAEKLFF
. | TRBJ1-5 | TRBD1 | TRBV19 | TGTGCCAGTAGTATTGTGTCGGGGACAGGGGGAAATCAGCCCCAGCATTTT | CASSIVSGTGGNQPQHF
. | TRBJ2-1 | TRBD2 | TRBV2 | TGTGCCAGCGGAGGAGGGACTAGCGGGAGGAGCTACAATGAGCAGTTCTTC | CASGGGTSGRSYNEQFF
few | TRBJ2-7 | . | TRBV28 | TGTGCCAGCAGCACGTACTACGAGCAGTACTTC | CASSTYYEQYF
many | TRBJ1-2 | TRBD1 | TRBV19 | TGTGCCAGTAGTCCTGGACAGGGGCGGATTAACTATGGCTACACCTTC | CASSPGQGRINYGYTF
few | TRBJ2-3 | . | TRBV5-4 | TGTGCCAGCAGCCCAGCGGAGATAAGCACAGATACGCAGTATTTT | CASSPAEISTDTQYF
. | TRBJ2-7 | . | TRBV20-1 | TGCAGTGCACTAGGGTCCCACGAGCAGTACTTC | CSALGSHEQYF
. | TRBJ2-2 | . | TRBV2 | TGTGCCAGCAGTGAATACAGTGCGGCGACCGGGGAGCTGTTTTTT | CASSEYSAATGELFF
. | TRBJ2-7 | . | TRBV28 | TGTGCCAGCAGTTCCAGAGACCGGACAGGGAGGGCCTACGAGCAGTACTTC | CASSSRDRTGRAYEQYF
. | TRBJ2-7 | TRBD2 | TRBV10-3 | TGTGCCACGGGTGCGGGAGGCGGTAGGTACGAGCAGTACTTC | CATGAGGGRYEQYF
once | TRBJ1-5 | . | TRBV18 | TGTGCCAGCTCACTGACCGGTGGGGCGCGGGGCAATCAGCCCCAGCATTTT | CASSLTGGARGNQPQHF
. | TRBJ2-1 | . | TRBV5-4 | TGTGCCAGCAGCTTTAGCGTGAGCTCCTACAATGAGCAGTTCTTC | CASSFSVSSYNEQFF
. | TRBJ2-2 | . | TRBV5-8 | TGTGCCAGCAGCTTGGCAGGGGAAAGCGGGGAGCTGTTTTTT | CASSLAGESGELFF
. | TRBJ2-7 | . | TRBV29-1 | TGCAGCGCCGTCAGTCCACCCACCTACGAGCAGTACTTC | CSAVSPPTYEQYF
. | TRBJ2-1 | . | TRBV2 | TGTGCCAGCAGAGCACTAGGATCCTACAATGAGCAGTTCTTC | CASRALGSYNEQFF
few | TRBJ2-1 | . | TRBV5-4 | TGTGCCAGCAGCTTCGGGTCCAACCACGGCAATGAGCAGTTCTTC | CASSFGSNHGNEQFF
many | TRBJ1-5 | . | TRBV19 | TGTGCCAGTAGCAGAGACAGATCCCAGCCCCAGCATTTT | CASSRDRSQPQHF
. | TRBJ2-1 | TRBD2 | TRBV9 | TGTGCCAGCAGCACCGGAGCGGGAGGATCCAATGAGCAGTTCTTC | CASSTGAGGSNEQFF
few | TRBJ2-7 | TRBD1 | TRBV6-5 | TGTGCCAGCTCCGGGACAGTGGGATCCGAGCAGTACTTC | CASSGTVGSEQYF
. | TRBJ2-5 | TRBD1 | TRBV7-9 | TGTGCCAGCAGCGCGAGGGGGCACGAGACCCAGTACTTC | CASSARGHETQYF
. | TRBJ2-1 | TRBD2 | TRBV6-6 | TGTGCCAGCAGTTTCACTAGCGGAAGCTCCTACAATGAGCAGTTCTTC | CASSFTSGSSYNEQFF
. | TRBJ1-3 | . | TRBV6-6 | TGTGCCAGCAGTGGTGAGCCCCGAGGAAACACCATATATTTT | CASSGEPRGNTIYF
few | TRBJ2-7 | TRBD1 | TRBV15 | TGTGCCACCAGTTCCGGGACAGGGGTGTGGGAGCAGTACTTC | CATSSGTGVWEQYF
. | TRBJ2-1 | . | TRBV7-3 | TGTGCCAGCAGCCCCTGGATAGCGGTCTACAATGAGCAGTTCTTC | CASSPWIAVYNEQFF
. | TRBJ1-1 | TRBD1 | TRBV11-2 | TGTGCCAGCAGCTTCCAGGGGGGAAACACTGAAGCTTTCTTT | CASSFQGGNTEAFF
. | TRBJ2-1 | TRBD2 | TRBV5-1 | TGCGCCAGCAGCTTGGCCTTGGGAGCGGGAATGCAGTTCTTC | CASSLALGAGMQFF
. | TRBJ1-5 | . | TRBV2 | TGTGCCAGCAGCCCGCAGCCTATGGGTTCAAATCAGCCCCAGCATTTT | CASSPQPMGSNQPQHF
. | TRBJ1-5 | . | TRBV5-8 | TGTGCCAGCAGCTGGGGCGGGGTGAGTCAGCCCCAGCATTTT | CASSWGGVSQPQHF
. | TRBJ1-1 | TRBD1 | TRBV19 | TGTGCCAGTAGTACAGACAGGGGTGCGAACACTGAAGCTTTCTTT | CASSTDRGANTEAFF
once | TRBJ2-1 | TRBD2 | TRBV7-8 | TGTGCCAGCAGACCTGACAGGGCAAGGACTAGCGGGGGGGCCCACAATGAGCAGTTCTTC | CASRPDRARTSGGAHNEQFF
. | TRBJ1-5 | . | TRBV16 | TGTGCCAGCAGCCAGGGTGGGGAGGGAGGCAATCAGCCCCAGCATTTT | CASSQGGEGGNQPQHF
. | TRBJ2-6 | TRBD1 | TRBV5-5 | TGTGCCAGCAGCACCGGGACAGGGAACCCTGGGGCCAACGTCCTGACTTTC | CASSTGTGNPGANVLTF
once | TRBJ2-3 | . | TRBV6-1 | TGTGCCAGCAGCCGGGCTCCCAGTGATACGCAGTATTTT | CASSRAPSDTQYF
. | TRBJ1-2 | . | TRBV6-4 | TGTGCCAGCCTGGGGGGCCCCGGGGAGAGGGGCTACACCTTC | CASLGGPGERGYTF
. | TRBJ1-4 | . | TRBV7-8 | TGTGCCAGCAGCTTAGCGGGTATTACAAATGAAAAACTGTTTTTT | CASSLAGITNEKLFF
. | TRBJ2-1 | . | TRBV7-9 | TGTGCCAGCAGCCCCCCTTGGGACCGAAAGCAGTTCTTC | CASSPPWDRKQFF
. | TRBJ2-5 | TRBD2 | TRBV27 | TGTGCCAGCAGTTATCGGGCTAGCGGGAGAGGGGAGACCCAGTACTTC | CASSYRASGRGETQYF
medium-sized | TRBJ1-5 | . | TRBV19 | TGTGCCAGTAGTCCTCCCTATCCCGGGAATCAGCCCCAGCATTTT | CASSPPYPGNQPQHF
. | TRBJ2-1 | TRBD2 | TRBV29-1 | TGCAGCGTTGGGGGAGGGTACAATGAGCAGTTCTTC | CSVGGGYNEQFF
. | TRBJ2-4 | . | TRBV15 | TGTGCCACCAGCAGACAAGTCCCTAGTATGCGGGGAGGTGGCATTCAGTACTTC | CATSRQVPSMRGGGIQYF
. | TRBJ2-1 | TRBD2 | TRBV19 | TGTGCCAGCCATTCACGCCTCCGAGCGGGAGGTGGAGGGCACAATGAGCAGTTCTTC | CASHSRLRAGGGGHNEQFF
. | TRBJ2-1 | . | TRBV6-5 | TGTGCCAGCAGTGACGCAGGGTGGTATGAGCAGTTCTTC | CASSDAGWYEQFF
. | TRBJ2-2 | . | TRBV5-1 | TGCGCCAGCAGCTTGGGAGGACAGACGATCACCGGGGAGCTGTTTTTT | CASSLGGQTITGELFF
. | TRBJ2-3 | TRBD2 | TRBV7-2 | TGTGCCAGCAGCGGTGGGGGACTAGCGGGGACAGATACGCAGTATTTT | CASSGGGLAGTDTQYF
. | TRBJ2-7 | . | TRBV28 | TGTGCCAGTTGGGGTGGCTACGGGGAGCAGTACTTC | CASWGGYGEQYF
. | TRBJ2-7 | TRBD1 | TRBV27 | TGTGCCAGCAGTTTAACAGGGGCGGCCTACGAGCAGTACTTC | CASSLTGAAYEQYF